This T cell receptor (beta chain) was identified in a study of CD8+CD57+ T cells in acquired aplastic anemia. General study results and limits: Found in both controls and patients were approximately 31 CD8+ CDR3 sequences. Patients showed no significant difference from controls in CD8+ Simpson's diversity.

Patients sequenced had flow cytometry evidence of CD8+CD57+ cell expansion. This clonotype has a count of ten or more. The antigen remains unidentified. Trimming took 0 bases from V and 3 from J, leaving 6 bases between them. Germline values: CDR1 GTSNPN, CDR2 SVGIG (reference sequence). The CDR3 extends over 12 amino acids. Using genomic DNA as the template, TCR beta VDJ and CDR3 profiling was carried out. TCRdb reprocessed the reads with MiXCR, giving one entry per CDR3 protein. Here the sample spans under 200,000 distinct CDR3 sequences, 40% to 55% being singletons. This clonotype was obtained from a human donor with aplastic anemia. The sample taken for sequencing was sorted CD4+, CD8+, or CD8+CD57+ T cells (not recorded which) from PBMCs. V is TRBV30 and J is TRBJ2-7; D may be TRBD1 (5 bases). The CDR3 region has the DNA TGTGCCTGGAGTGTACAGGTCTACGAGCAGTACTTC. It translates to CAWSVQVYEQYF.